These 16 T cell receptor beta chains were sequenced from one sample in a study of T cell changes during pregnancy in multiple sclerosis. Assay: immunoSEQ multiplex PCR; the TCRdb copy retains only in-frame clones and omits some. The sample has about 38,000 clones, 91% seen once. The input for sequencing was CD8+ T cells from peripheral blood mononuclear cells, taken in the second trimester of pregnancy. The receptor set was obtained from a female donor with multiple sclerosis, enrolled in a pregnancy study.

The chain combines TRBV4-1 with TRBJ2-6, with 11 bases identical to TRBD1. Per germline, CDR1 MGHRA and CDR2 YSYEKL. CDR3 length: 18 residues. With V trimmed by 1 base and J by 4 bases, 6 bases remained unmatched. The CDR3: CASSQGDRGFPGANVLTF. The CDR3 region has the DNA TGCGCCAGCAGCCAAGGGGACAGGGGGTTTCCCGGGGCCAACGTCCTGACTTTC.

The chain has TRBV7-9 and TRBJ2-7; TRBD1 might be the D (5 bases). From germline, CDR1 is SEHNR and CDR2 FQNEAQ (reference sequence). V was trimmed by 5 bases and J by 0 bases, leaving 20 bases between them. CDR3 length: 17 amino acids. CDR3 sequence (DNA): TGTGCCAGCAGCCCTACATTGACAGACCCCTACTCCTACGAGCAGTACTTC. Its protein product is CASSPTLTDPYSYEQYF.

The chain carries TRBV30 and TRBJ2-7; D possibly corresponds to TRBD2 (6 bases). Germline V lookup: CDR1 GTSNPN, CDR2 SVGIG (reference sequence). Trimming stripped 2 bases from V and 2 bases from J, with 16 bases between. The CDR3 runs 15 residues. This chain's CDR3 is CAWSQRLAPTYEQYF. The CDR3 nucleotides read TGTGCCTGGAGTCAAAGGCTAGCGCCGACCTACGAGCAGTACTTC.

The CDR3 DNA follows: TGTGCCAGCAGCGCTCTCCTAGCGGGGGGGGTAGATACGCAGTATTTT. As protein: CASSALLAGGVDTQYF. V usage is TRBV7-8 and J usage is TRBJ2-3, with TRBD2 matching over 12 bases. The junction had 8 bases not matched to a gene; V was cut back by 5 bases and J by 5 bases. The CDR3 has 16 residues. Germline V gene lookup returns CDR1 SGHVS and CDR2 FQNEAQ. Filled out from reference TRBV7-8 and TRBJ2-3, the complete variable domain reads GAGVSQSPRYKVAKRGQDVALRCDPISGHVSLFWYQQALGQGPEFLTYFQNEAQLDKSGLPSDRFFAERPEGSVSTLKIQRTQQEDSAVYLCASSALLAGGVDTQYFGPGTRLTVL.

The V call is TRBV27, the J call TRBJ1-1; D is perhaps TRBD1 (6 bases). The CDR3 runs 15 residues. Germline CDR1 is MNHEY and CDR2 is SMNVEV (reference sequence). Deletions cut 5 bases from V and 1 base from J, with 14 bases between. Here the CDR3 DNA reads TGTGCCAGCAGTAAGACAGGTTCGAAGAACACTGAAGCTTTCTTT. Its translation: CASSKTGSKNTEAFF.

The chain uses TRBV30 and TRBJ1-5; TRBD1 matches 7 bases. The CDR3 is 14 amino acids. The germline V gene has CDR1 GTSNPN and CDR2 SVGIG (reference sequence). Trimming at V came to 2 bases and at J to 1 base, leaving 2 bases not matched to a gene. CDR3 sequence (DNA): TGTGCCTGGAGTCGGGGACAGAGCAATCAGCCCCAGCATTTT. It encodes CAWSRGQSNQPQHF.

The chain uses TRBV15 and TRBJ2-1; the D gene is possibly TRBD2 (5 bases). Looked up from germline, CDR1 is LNHNV and CDR2 is YYDKDF (reference sequence). Deletions cut 3 bases from V and 9 bases from J, with 21 bases between. The CDR3 is 16 amino acids. The CDR3 region is CATSSPAEVGRSEQFF. Written as DNA, the CDR3 is TGTGCCACCAGCAGCCCAGCGGAGGTCGGTCGAAGTGAGCAGTTCTTC.

DNA for the CDR3: TGCAGCGTTGAAGTCGGCGAGCAGTACTTC. Translation: CSVEVGEQYF. The chain employs TRBV29-1 and TRBJ2-7; D remains unclear. With 1 base removed from V and 6 bases from J, the gap between germline ends came to 4 bases. This CDR3 is 10 amino acids long. CDR1 and CDR2 (germline): SQVTM, ANQGSEA.

In DNA, the CDR3 is TGTGCCAGCAGTGACCCGATGCAAGGGGTTAATGAAAAACTGTTTTTT. It translates to CASSDPMQGVNEKLFF. This rearrangement joins TRBV25-1 to TRBJ1-4, with D perhaps matching TRBD1 (5 bases). Per the germline V gene, CDR1 is MGHDK and CDR2 is SYGVNS. The CDR3 consists of 16 residues. Trimming shortened V by 3 bases and J by 4 bases, and 15 bases separated the two germline ends.

The sample holds one count of this clone. The V gene is TRBV9, the J gene TRBJ2-5; maybe TRBD2 (5 bases). The V and J ends lost 4 bases and 5 bases respectively, with 12 bases between them. The CDR3 is 13 amino acids. The germline gives CDR1 SGDLS, CDR2 YYNGEE. The CDR3 nucleotides are TGTGCCAGCAGCCCAACTTGGAGGGAGACCCAGTACTTC. It specifies CASSPTWRETQYF.

The rearrangement links TRBV6-5 to TRBJ1-1, with 7 nucleotides matching TRBD1. Germline CDR1 and CDR2: MNHEY and SVGAGI. This CDR3 contains 15 residues. Trimming took 2 bases from V and 0 from J; bases not matched to a gene: 3. The CDR3 DNA is TGTGCCAGCAGTTACGACAGGGTCATGAACACTGAAGCTTTCTTT. Translated: CASSYDRVMNTEAFF.

V and J are TRBV27 and TRBJ2-1, with 9 positions matching TRBD2. The CDR3 consists of 14 residues. Germline V gene lookup returns CDR1 MNHEY and CDR2 SMNVEV (reference sequence). J lost 5 bases, V lost 3 bases, and 2 bases had no gene match. CDR3 protein: CASSFSSGNNEQFF. The CDR3 DNA is TGTGCCAGCAGTTTCTCTAGCGGGAACAATGAGCAGTTCTTC.

The chain has TRBV5-4 and TRBJ2-3; D is perhaps TRBD2 (6 bases). The germline gives CDR1 SGHNT, CDR2 YYREEE (reference sequence). V lost 4 bases, J lost 4 bases, and 13 bases lay in between. The CDR3 consists of 14 residues. CDR3 sequence: CASSLEGYPDTQYF. The DNA of the CDR3 is TGTGCCAGCAGCCTGGAGGGGTACCCAGATACGCAGTATTTT. The entire variable domain, with the rest obtained from reference TRBV5-4 and TRBJ2-3, is as follows: ETGVTQSPTHLIKTRGQQVTLRCSSQSGHNTVSWYQQALGQGPQFIFQYYREEENGRGNFPPRFSGLQFPNYSSELNVNALELDDSALYLCASSLEGYPDTQYFGPGTRLTVL.

The V and J genes are TRBV5-4 and TRBJ1-2, with D perhaps TRBD1 (6 bases). Trimming removed 4 bases from V and 6 bases from J, with 13 bases in between. Germline CDR1 SGHNT, CDR2 YYREEE (reference sequence). CDR3 length: 13 residues. In DNA, the CDR3 is TGTGCCAGCAGCCAAGACAGGAAAGATGGCTACACCTTC. Amino acid sequence: CASSQDRKDGYTF.

V and J are TRBV6-5 and TRBJ2-3; TRBD2 might be the D (5 bases). This CDR3 is built from 13 residues. Germline assignment: CDR1 MNHEY and CDR2 SVGAGI. V was pared by 5 bases and J by 4 bases, with 10 bases between. CDR3 coding DNA: TGTGCCAGCAGTCGAGGGTTTTCAGATACGCAGTATTTT. This codes for CASSRGFSDTQYF.

V is TRBV6-5 and J is TRBJ2-2; TRBD2 matches at 8 bases. CDR1 is MNHEY and CDR2 is SVGAGI in the germline V gene. The V gene end was trimmed by 5 bases and the J gene end by 7 bases; junction bases not matched to a gene: 9. This CDR3 contains 15 residues. The CDR3 DNA follows: TGTGCCAGCAGTCCCCAAACCCTAGCGGGCGGGGAGCTGTTTTTT. This codes for CASSPQTLAGGELFF.